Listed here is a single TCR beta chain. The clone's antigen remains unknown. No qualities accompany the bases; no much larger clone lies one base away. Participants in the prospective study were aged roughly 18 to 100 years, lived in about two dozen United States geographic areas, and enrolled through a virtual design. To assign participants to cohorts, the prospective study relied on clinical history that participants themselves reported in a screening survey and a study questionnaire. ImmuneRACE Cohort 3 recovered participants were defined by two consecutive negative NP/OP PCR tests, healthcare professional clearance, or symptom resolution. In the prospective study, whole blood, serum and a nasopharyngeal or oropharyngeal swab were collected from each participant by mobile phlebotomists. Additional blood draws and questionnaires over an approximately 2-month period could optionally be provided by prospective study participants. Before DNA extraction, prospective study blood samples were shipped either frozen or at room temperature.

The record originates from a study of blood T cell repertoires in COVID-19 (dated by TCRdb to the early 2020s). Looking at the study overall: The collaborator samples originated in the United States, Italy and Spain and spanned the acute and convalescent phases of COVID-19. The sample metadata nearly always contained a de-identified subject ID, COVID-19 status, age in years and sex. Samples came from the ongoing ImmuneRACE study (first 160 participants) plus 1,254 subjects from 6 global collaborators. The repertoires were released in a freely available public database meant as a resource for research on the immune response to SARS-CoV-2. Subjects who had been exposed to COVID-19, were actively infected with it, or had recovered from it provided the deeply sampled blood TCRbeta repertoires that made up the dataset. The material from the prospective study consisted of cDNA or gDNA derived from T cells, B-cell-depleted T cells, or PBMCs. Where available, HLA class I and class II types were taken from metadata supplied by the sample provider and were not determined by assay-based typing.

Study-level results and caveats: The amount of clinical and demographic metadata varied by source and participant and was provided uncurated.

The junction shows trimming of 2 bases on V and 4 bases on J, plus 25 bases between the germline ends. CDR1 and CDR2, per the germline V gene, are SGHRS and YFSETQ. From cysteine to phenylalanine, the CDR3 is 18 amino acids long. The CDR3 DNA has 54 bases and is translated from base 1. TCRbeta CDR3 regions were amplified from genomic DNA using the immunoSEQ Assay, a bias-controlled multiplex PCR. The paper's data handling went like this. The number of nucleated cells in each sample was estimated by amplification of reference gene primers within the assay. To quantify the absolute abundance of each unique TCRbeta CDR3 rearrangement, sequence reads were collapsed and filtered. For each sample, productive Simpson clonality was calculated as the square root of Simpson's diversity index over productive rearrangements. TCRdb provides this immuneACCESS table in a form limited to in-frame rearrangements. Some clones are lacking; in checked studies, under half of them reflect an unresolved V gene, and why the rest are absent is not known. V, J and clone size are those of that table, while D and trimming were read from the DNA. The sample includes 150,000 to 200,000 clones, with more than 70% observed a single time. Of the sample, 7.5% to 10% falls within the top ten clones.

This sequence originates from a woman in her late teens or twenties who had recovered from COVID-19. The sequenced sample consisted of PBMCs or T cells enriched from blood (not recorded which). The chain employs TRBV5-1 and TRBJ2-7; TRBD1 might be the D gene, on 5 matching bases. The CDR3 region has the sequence CASSLGPAGIGAWYEQYF. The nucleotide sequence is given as TGCGCCAGCAGCTTAGGGCCGGCCGGAATAGGGGCCTGGTACGAGCAGTACTTC.